These 25 T cell receptor beta chains were all obtained from the same sample, sequenced in a study of human T cells and chemical hapten exposure. Described time point: patch test 1, 2 weeks after DPC sensitization. Treatment noted: therapeutic diphenylcyclopropenone sensitization with weekly scalp DPC. Using its own MiXCR run on the RACE reads, TCRdb lists one record per CDR3 protein. The sample lists about 120,000 distinct CDR3 sequences; roughly 15% were seen once. Sequenced material: whole blood, taken in connection with sensitization to the hapten diphenylcyclopropenone (DPC). The receptors were sampled from a man between 18 and 35 years old with alopecia areata. Some clones in this sample may be carry-over from other donors' samples.

V gene TRBV2 combines with J gene TRBJ2-7; tentative D call: TRBD2 (5 bases). Germline assignment: CDR1 SNHLY and CDR2 FYNNEI. Between the trimmed V and J ends, which lost 5 bases and 3 bases, there was a span of 11 bases. The CDR3 has 13 amino acids. The CDR3 loop is CASSRGEDYEQYV. CDR3 in DNA: TGTGCCAGCAGTCGGGGAGAGGACTACGAGCAGTACGTC.

The chain combines TRBV2 with TRBJ2-1; D is undetermined. Per germline, CDR1 SNHLY and CDR2 FYNNEI. Deletions cut 2 bases from V and 0 bases from J, with 17 bases between. This CDR3 has 18 amino acids. CDR3 loop: CASSENPRARSSYNEQFF. The CDR3 DNA reads as TGTGCCAGCAGTGAAAATCCCCGAGCGAGGAGCTCCTACAATGAGCAGTTCTTC.

This clonotype was picked up a small number of times. The V and J genes are TRBV27 and TRBJ2-1; D remains unclear. CDR3 length: 15 residues. Trimming stripped 3 bases from V and 0 bases from J, with 9 bases between. Germline V gene lookup returns CDR1 MNHEY and CDR2 SMNVEV (reference sequence). Written as DNA, the CDR3 is TGTGCCAGCAGTTTCTTTCTCAGCTCCTACAATGAGCAGTTCTTC. This gives the protein CASSFFLSSYNEQFF.

This clonotype appeared a few times. The J gene is TRBJ1-5, the V gene TRBV11-2, with D perhaps TRBD1 (6 bases). Germline V gene data show CDR1 as SGHAT and CDR2 as FQNNGV. Trimming took off 5 bases at V and 5 bases at J, with 13 bases between the two ends. The CDR3 has 14 residues. CDR3 sequence reads: CASSHWDTDQPQHF. CDR3 in DNA: TGTGCCAGCAGCCATTGGGACACCGATCAGCCCCAGCATTTT.

The chain carries TRBV7-2 and TRBJ1-5; 10 bases align to TRBD1. Germline CDR1 SGHTA, CDR2 FQGNSA. The V gene end was trimmed by 6 bases and the J gene end by 6 bases; junction bases not matched to a gene: 11. The CDR3 spans 16 residues. CDR3 nucleotide sequence: TGTGCCAGCAGTCCCGACAGGGGGCAAGGAAGTCAGCCCCAGCATTTT. Its translation is CASSPDRGQGSQPQHF.

This clonotype has a count of ten or more. The chain links TRBV7-3 to TRBJ1-1; TRBD1 matches at 7 bases. The CDR3 loop spans 15 amino acids. J lost 4 bases, V lost 5 bases, and 10 bases had no gene match. CDR1 is SGHTA, CDR2 FQGTGA, per germline. CDR3 amino acids: CASSTGTEAFTEAFF. The DNA for the CDR3 is TGTGCCAGCAGCACCGGGACAGAAGCTTTCACTGAAGCTTTCTTT.

This clonotype has a count of ten or more. The V and J genes are TRBV20-1 and TRBJ2-1; unclear D gene. Germline lookup yields CDR1 DFQATT and CDR2 SNEGSKA (reference sequence). This CDR3 comprises 14 residues. V shed 3 bases and J shed 1 base, with 10 bases lying between them. The CDR3 protein is CSASWYRSYNEQFF. In nucleotides, the CDR3 is TGCAGTGCTAGTTGGTACAGATCCTACAATGAGCAGTTCTTC.

This clonotype came up many times. The chain uses TRBV6-6 and TRBJ2-3, with 12 bases lining up with TRBD2. Germline assignment: CDR1 MNHNY and CDR2 SVGAGI (reference sequence). This CDR3 has 20 residues. The V gene end was trimmed by 5 bases and the J gene end by 4 bases; junction bases not matched to a gene: 19. CDR3 coding DNA: TGTGCCAGCAGTCTCCCCACTAGCGGGGGGCTCGATACACCCTCAGATACGCAGTATTTT. It specifies CASSLPTSGGLDTPSDTQYF.

The genes are TRBV7-9 and TRBJ2-3; D gene ambiguous. The germline V and J ends were trimmed by 5 bases and 5 bases, with 8 bases remaining between them. CDR3 size: 12 residues. Germline V lookup: CDR1 SEHNR, CDR2 FQNEAQ (reference sequence). The DNA of the CDR3 is TGTGCCAGCAGCCCCGACGTAGATACGCAGTATTTT. Translated, it gives CASSPDVDTQYF.

This clonotype was seen more than once but under ten times. This chain joins TRBV11-2 and TRBJ1-2; D is undetermined. V lost 3 bases, J lost 3 bases, and 23 bases lay in between. CDR3 length: 18 amino acids. The germline V gene has CDR1 SGHAT and CDR2 FQNNGV. The CDR3 loop is CASSFFRSIGFPYYGYTF. CDR3 nucleotides: TGTGCCAGCAGCTTCTTTCGCTCTATAGGGTTCCCCTACTATGGCTACACCTTC.

The chain employs TRBV24-1 and TRBJ1-1; no clear D gene. Trimming took off 4 bases at V and 1 base at J, with 3 bases between the two ends. Germline lookup yields CDR1 KGHDR and CDR2 SFDVKD. The CDR3 runs 12 residues. Here the CDR3 DNA reads TGTGCCACCAGTGACAGGAACACTGAAGCTTTCTTT. Its protein product is CATSDRNTEAFF.

The chain employs TRBV6-5 and TRBJ2-2; 9 positions agree with TRBD2. CDR3 length equals 15 residues. The V segment lost 7 bases and the J segment 5 bases; nucleotides outside the gene matches: 8. Germline V gene sequence: CDR1 MNHEY, CDR2 SVGAGI. CDR3 nucleotides: TGTGCCAGCACCAGGGGACTAGCCCCAACCGGGGAGCTGTTTTTT. Residues: CASTRGLAPTGELFF.

V is TRBV28 and J is TRBJ1-2; no definite D call. This CDR3 is built from 12 residues. Trimming pared 4 bases from V and 2 bases from J, leaving 5 bases between. The V gene's germline CDR1 is MDHEN and CDR2 SYDVKM. Here the CDR3 reads CASSYINYGYTF. The CDR3 DNA sequence: TGTGCCAGCAGTTATATAAACTATGGCTACACCTTC.

In its sample, this clonotype was seen a few times. The gene calls are TRBV18 and TRBJ1-4; D gene unclear. The CDR3 length is 13 residues. Germline V lookup: CDR1 KGHSH, CDR2 LQKENI. V lost 2 bases to trimming and J lost 4 bases, with 5 bases between them. The CDR3 DNA reads as TGTGCCAGCTCACCAAACAGTAATGAAAAACTGTTTTTT. Amino acid sequence: CASSPNSNEKLFF. The full variable domain, in which reference TRBV18 and TRBJ1-4 provide the parts outside the CDR3, is NAGVMQNPRHLVRRRGQEARLRCSPMKGHSHVYWYRQLPEEGLKFMVYLQKENIIDESGMPKERFSAEFPKEGPSILRIQQVVRGDSAAYFCASSPNSNEKLFFGSGTQLSVL.

This clonotype was detected a few times. The chain employs TRBV11-2 and TRBJ2-7; D not certain. CDR3 length equals 16 residues. V lost 0 bases and J lost 0, with 12 bases in between. Germline assignment: CDR1 SGHAT and CDR2 FQNNGV. The CDR3 protein is CASSLEVGLSSYEQYF. The DNA of the CDR3 is TGTGCCAGCAGCTTAGAAGTGGGTCTGAGCTCCTACGAGCAGTACTTC.

This clonotype was observed a few times. The rearrangement links TRBV12-2 to TRBJ1-1; the DNA was not compared with TRBD1, the D call given in the table. TRBV12-2 is annotated as a pseudogene. The length of the CDR3 is 17 residues. The DNA of the CDR3 is TGTGCAAGTCGCTTATTAGGACAGGGGGCCATAGACACTGAAGCTTTCTTT. Translation gives CASRLLGQGAIDTEAFF.

V is TRBV11-3 and J is TRBJ1-3, with TRBD1 matching 7 bases. The CDR3 has 14 amino acids. V shed 6 bases, J shed 2 bases, and the junction held 4 bases outside the gene matches. From germline, CDR1 is SGHNT and CDR2 YENEEA. The CDR3 loop reads CASSQGDAGNTIYF. CDR3 DNA sequence: TGTGCCAGCAGTCAGGGGGATGCTGGAAACACCATATATTTT.

CDR3 coding DNA: TGCAGTGCTAGACCCGGGACTAGCAACGAGCAGTACTTC. This encodes CSARPGTSNEQYF. This chain links TRBV20-1 with TRBJ2-7; 9 nucleotides align to TRBD2. Germline CDR1 and CDR2: DFQATT and SNEGSKA (reference sequence). V gave up 2 bases and J gave up 5 bases; unmatched junction bases: 4. The CDR3 sequence is 13 residues long.

This clonotype was detected many times. This chain links TRBV27 with TRBJ1-5, with D possibly TRBD1 on 5 matching bases. The germline CDR1 and CDR2 sequences are MNHEY and SMNVEV (reference sequence). CDR3 size: 13 residues. Trimming shortened V by 3 bases and J by 4 bases, and 7 bases separated the two germline ends. The CDR3 here is CASSFRGNQPQHF. The CDR3 DNA sequence: TGTGCCAGCAGTTTTCGGGGGAATCAGCCCCAGCATTTT.

This clonotype appeared a few times. This chain joins TRBV9 and TRBJ2-2, with TRBD1 matching 8 bases. This CDR3 has 16 amino acids. Unmatched junction bases numbered 3, after V lost 0 bases and J lost 2 bases. Germline CDR1 reads SGDLS; CDR2 reads YYNGEE. The CDR3 reads CASSVDRGINTGELFF. DNA of the CDR3: TGTGCCAGCAGCGTAGACAGGGGGATTAACACCGGGGAGCTGTTTTTT.

The gene calls are TRBV7-9 and TRBJ2-1; D not resolved. The germline V gene encodes CDR1 SEHNR and CDR2 FQNEAQ (reference sequence). V dropped 2 bases and J dropped 10 bases, with 6 bases sitting between them. The CDR3 length is 11 residues. In DNA form, the CDR3 reads TGTGCCAGCAGCTTAACGACAGAGCAGTTCTTC. Protein: CASSLTTEQFF.

This clonotype was counted only a few times. The chain combines TRBV20-1 with TRBJ1-1; D unresolved. The length of the CDR3 is 15 residues. Germline V gene lookup returns CDR1 DFQATT and CDR2 SNEGSKA (reference sequence). V lost 2 bases and J 8 bases, leaving 21 bases between the germline ends. In DNA, the CDR3 is TGCAGTGCTAGACCCACTGGGAGGGCGGGCACGGAAGCTTTCTTT. The encoded protein is CSARPTGRAGTEAFF.

This clonotype showed up many times. This chain joins TRBV7-9 and TRBJ2-7; D is perhaps TRBD1 (6 bases). With 3 bases removed from V and 1 base from J, the gap between germline ends came to 10 bases. This CDR3 has 14 residues. Germline values: CDR1 SEHNR, CDR2 FQNEAQ (reference sequence). The chain's CDR3 is CASSLDSQSYEQYV. CDR3 coding DNA: TGTGCCAGCAGCTTGGACAGCCAGTCCTACGAGCAGTACGTC.

The gene calls are TRBV2 and TRBJ2-4; no reliable D call. This CDR3 has 12 residues. V dropped 4 bases and J dropped 2 bases, with 3 bases sitting between them. Germline V lookup: CDR1 SNHLY, CDR2 FYNNEI. Written as DNA, the CDR3 is TGTGCCAGCAGTGGATCCAAAAACATTCAGTACTTC. Protein product: CASSGSKNIQYF.

The CDR3 DNA reads TGTGCCAGCAGCCAAACCGTGGAGGCTGAAGCTTTCTTT. Its translation: CASSQTVEAEAFF. The V call is TRBV11-3, the J call TRBJ1-1; D remains unclear. Germline assignment: CDR1 SGHNT and CDR2 YENEEA. The CDR3 extends over 13 amino acids. Trimming took off 5 bases at V and 6 bases at J, with 13 bases between the two ends.